The source of this T cell receptor (beta chain) is a study of neurological immune-mediated disorders. Study-wide results and limits: The greatest TCR clonal expansion occurred in HTLV-1-associated myelopathy and the least in multiple sclerosis, which fell below healthy controls.

Trimming pared 1 base from V and 2 bases from J, leaving 8 bases between. In germline, CDR1 is DFQATT, CDR2 SNEGSKA (reference sequence). The CDR3 consists of 13 residues. TCRdb reprocessed the 5' RACE reads via MiXCR and lists one record per CDR3 protein. The repertoire consists of some 41,000 distinct CDR3 sequences, with about 14% occurring once and the leading ten covering approximately 3.6%. This clonotype was counted at least ten times. The antigen is undetermined. The sequenced sample consisted of CD4+ T cells from blood. This clonotype was sampled from a woman aged 55-69 years with HTLV-1-associated myelopathy (HAM/TSP). V and J are TRBV20-1 and TRBJ1-2; D is possibly TRBD1 (5 bases). CDR3 sequence: CSARVAGNYGYTF. CDR3 bases: TGCAGTGCTAGAGTGGCAGGGAACTATGGCTACACCTTC.